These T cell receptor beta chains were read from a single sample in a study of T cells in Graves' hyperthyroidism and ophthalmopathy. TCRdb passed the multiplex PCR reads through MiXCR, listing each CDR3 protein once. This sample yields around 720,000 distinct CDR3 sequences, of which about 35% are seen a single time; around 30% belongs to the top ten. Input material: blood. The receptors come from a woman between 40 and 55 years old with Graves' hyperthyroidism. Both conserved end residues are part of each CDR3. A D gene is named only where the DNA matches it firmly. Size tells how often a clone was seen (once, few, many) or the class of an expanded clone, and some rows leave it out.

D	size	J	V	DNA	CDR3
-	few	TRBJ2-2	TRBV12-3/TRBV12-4	TGTGCCAGCAGTTTTAGGGGGGACACCGGGGAGCTGTTTTTT	CASSFRGDTGELFF
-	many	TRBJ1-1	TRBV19	TGTGCCAGTTTGAGTCAGGGCGACACTGAAGCTTTCTTT	CASLSQGDTEAFF
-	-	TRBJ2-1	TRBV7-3	TGTGCCAGCAGCTTAGGTGGGACCAGCGGCAATGAGCAGTTCTTC	CASSLGGTSGNEQFF
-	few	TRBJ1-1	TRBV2	TGTGCTCCCGAGTCGGGGACTGAAGCTTTCTTT	CAPESGTEAFF
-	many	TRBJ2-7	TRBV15	TGTGCCACCAGCAGAGGAGGACCTTACGAGCAGTACTTC	CATSRGGPYEQYF
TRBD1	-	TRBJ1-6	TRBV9	TGTGCCAGCAGCCATTGGACAGGCGAAGGATTCTATAATTCACCCCTCCACTTT	CASSHWTGEGFYNSPLHF
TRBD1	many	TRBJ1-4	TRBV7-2	TGTGCCAGCAGCACGGGACAGGGAGTTGAAAAACTGTTTTTT	CASSTGQGVEKLFF
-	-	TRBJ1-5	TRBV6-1	TGTGCCAGCAGTGAAAACCACATGAAGGGGAGCAATCAGCCCCAGCATTTT	CASSENHMKGSNQPQHF
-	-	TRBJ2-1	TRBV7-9	TGTGCCAGCAACCTACAGGGCCACGAAGGGGATGAGCAGTTCTTC	CASNLQGHEGDEQFF
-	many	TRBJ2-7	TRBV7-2	TGTGCCAGCAGCTACAGACAGTCCTACGAGCAGTACTTC	CASSYRQSYEQYF
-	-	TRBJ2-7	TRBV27	TGTGCCAGCAGCACCGCAGGGCTCGGCTCCTACGAGCAGTACTTC	CASSTAGLGSYEQYF
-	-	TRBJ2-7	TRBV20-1	TGCAGTGCTAGAGTAGGAGAGCAGTACTTC	CSARVGEQYF
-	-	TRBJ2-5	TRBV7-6	TGTGCCAGCAGTTTAATAACAGGGCCCCCATGGAACTCCCAGTACTTC	CASSLITGPPWNSQYF
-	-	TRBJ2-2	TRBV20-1	TGCAGTGCTAGCGGGGAGAGCACCGGGGAGCTGTTTTTT	CSASGESTGELFF
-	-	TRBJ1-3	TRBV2	TGTGCCAGCTTCGTAGCGATCTCTGGAAACACCATATATTTT	CASFVAISGNTIYF
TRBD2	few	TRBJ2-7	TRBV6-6	TGTGCCAGCAGTCCCAAGGGACTAGTTACCTACGAGCAGTACTTC	CASSPKGLVTYEQYF
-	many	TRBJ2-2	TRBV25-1	TGTGCCAGCAGTGTCCGTGGTGGTAGGACCGGGGAGCTGTTTTTT	CASSVRGGRTGELFF
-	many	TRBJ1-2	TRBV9	TGTGCCAGCAGCGTAGAAGGGCGTGATGGCTACACCTTC	CASSVEGRDGYTF
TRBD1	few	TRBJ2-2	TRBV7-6	TGTGCCAGCAGCTTTTCCCGCCCCGGGACAGGGACTGGGGAGCTGTTTTTT	CASSFSRPGTGTGELFF
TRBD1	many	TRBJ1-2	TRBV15	TGTGCCACCAGCGAGGACAGGAGCTTCTATGGCTACACCTTC	CATSEDRSFYGYTF
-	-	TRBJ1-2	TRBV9	TGTGCCAGCGGGGACGGTTACTATGGCTACACCTTC	CASGDGYYGYTF
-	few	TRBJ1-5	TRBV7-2	TGTGCCAGCAGCTTAGCTACGGGACCGATTAGCAATCAGCCCCAGCATTTT	CASSLATGPISNQPQHF
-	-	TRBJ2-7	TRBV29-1	TGCAGCGCCCCCGGGTCCTACGAGCAGTACTTC	CSAPGSYEQYF
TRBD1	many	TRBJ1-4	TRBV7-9	TGTGCCAGCAGCACCGGACAGGGTCGGACTGAAAAACTGTTTTTT	CASSTGQGRTEKLFF
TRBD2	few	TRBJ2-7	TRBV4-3	TGCGCCAGCAGCCAAGCCCAACTAGCGGTCTACGAGCAGTACTTC	CASSQAQLAVYEQYF
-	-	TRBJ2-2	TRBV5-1	TGCGCCAGCAGCTCACATTCATTAGGGGGCACCGGGGAGCTGTTTTTT	CASSSHSLGGTGELFF
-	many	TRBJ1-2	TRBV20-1	TGCAGTGCCCGGACAGCCGGGGGGGGCTACACCTTC	CSARTAGGGYTF
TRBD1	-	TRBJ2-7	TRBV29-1	TGCAGCGTTGGAGGGGGCAGGACCTACGAGCAGTACTTC	CSVGGGRTYEQYF
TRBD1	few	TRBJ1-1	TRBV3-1	TGTGCCAGCAGCCAAGACGGCAGGGGGTTTGAAGCTTTCTTT	CASSQDGRGFEAFF
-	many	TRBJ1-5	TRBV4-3	TGCGCCAGCAGCCAATCGGGGGCGGTGGATCAGCCCCAGCATTTT	CASSQSGAVDQPQHF
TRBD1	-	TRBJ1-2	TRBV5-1	TGTGCCAGCAGCCAAGGAGGGGGCGCTGGCCTTTATGGCTACACCTTC	CASSQGGGAGLYGYTF
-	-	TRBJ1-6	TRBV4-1	TGCGCCAGCAGCCAAGGAGTGACCTCCAATTCACCCCTCCACTTT	CASSQGVTSNSPLHF
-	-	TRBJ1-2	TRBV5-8	TGTGCCAGCAGCTTGACGGTTTCTGATGGCTACACCTTC	CASSLTVSDGYTF
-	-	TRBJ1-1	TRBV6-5	TGTGCCAGCAGTTTACAGGGAGATGAATGGACTGAAGCTTTCTTT	CASSLQGDEWTEAFF
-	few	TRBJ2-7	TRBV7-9	TGTGCCAGCAGCGCCGGTTTTACCTACGAGCAGTACTTC	CASSAGFTYEQYF
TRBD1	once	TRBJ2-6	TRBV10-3	TGTGCCATCAGTGAAGGACAGGGCGCCGCTGGGGCCAACGTCCTGACTTTC	CAISEGQGAAGANVLTF
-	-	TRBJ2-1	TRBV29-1	TGCAGCGTTGAAGTACGGAGCTCCTACAATGAGCAGTTCTTC	CSVEVRSSYNEQFF
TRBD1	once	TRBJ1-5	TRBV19	TGTGCCAGTAGGGACAGGGGTGGCAATCAGCCCCAGCATTTT	CASRDRGGNQPQHF
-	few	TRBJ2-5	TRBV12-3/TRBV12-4	TGTGCCAGCAGTTTTGGGCAGGAGCAAGAGACCCAGTACTTC	CASSFGQEQETQYF
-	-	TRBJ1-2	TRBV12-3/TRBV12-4	TGTGCCAGCAGTTCCGGACTGAGTAACTATGGCTACACCTTC	CASSSGLSNYGYTF
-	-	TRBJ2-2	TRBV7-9	TGTGCCAGCAGCACAACCGGGACGAGCACCGGGGAGCTGTTTTTT	CASSTTGTSTGELFF
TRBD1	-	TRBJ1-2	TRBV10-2	TGCGCCAGCAGAGCCCGGGACAGGGGGCGAGACTACACCTTC	CASRARDRGRDYTF
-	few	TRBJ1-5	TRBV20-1	TGCAGTGCTACCCAGGGCCCTAGCAATCAGCCCCAGCATTTT	CSATQGPSNQPQHF
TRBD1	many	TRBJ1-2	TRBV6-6	TGTGCCAGCAGGCTACGGGACAGCTATGGCTACACCTTC	CASRLRDSYGYTF
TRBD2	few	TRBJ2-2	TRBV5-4	TGTGCCAGCAGATCCGGGACTAGCGGCACCGGGGAGCTGTTTTTT	CASRSGTSGTGELFF
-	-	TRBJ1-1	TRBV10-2	TGCGCCAGCAGTGCTAGGGCTTGGACCGGGGGAAACACTGAAGCTTTCTTT	CASSARAWTGGNTEAFF
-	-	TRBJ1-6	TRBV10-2	TGTGCCAGCAGTGGACAGAAGAATAATTCACCCCTCCACTTT	CASSGQKNNSPLHF
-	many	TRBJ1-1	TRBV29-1	TGCAGCGTTGAGTTGCAGGGTATGAAAGTTTTCTTT	CSVELQGMKVFF
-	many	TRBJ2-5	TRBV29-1	TGCAGCGTTGAAGATCTTAGGCAAGGGGGAGAGACCCAGTACTTC	CSVEDLRQGGETQYF
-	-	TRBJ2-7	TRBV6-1	TGTGCCAGCAGTGATGGCGGTCCCTACGAGCAGTGCTTC	CASSDGGPYEQCF
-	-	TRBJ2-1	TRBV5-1	TGCGCCAGCAGCTTGGCCGACTACAATGAGCAGTTCTTC	CASSLADYNEQFF
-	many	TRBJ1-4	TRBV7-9	TGTGCCAGCAGCTTATTGACAGCCGGGGGAGAAAAACTGTTTTTT	CASSLLTAGGEKLFF
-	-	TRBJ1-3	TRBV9	TGTACCAGCAGGCCCGGCTCCGCAGGAAACACCATATATTTT	CTSRPGSAGNTIYF
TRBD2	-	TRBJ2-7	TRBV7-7	TGTGCTAGCAGCTTAGGGACTAGCGGGAGTCACGAGCAGTACTTC	CASSLGTSGSHEQYF
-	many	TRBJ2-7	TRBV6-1	TGTGCCAGCAGTGGTGGGGTCGGCGAGCAGTACTTC	CASSGGVGEQYF
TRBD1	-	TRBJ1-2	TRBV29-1	TGCAGCGTCTCTGGACAGGGGCAGACTGGCTACACCTTC	CSVSGQGQTGYTF